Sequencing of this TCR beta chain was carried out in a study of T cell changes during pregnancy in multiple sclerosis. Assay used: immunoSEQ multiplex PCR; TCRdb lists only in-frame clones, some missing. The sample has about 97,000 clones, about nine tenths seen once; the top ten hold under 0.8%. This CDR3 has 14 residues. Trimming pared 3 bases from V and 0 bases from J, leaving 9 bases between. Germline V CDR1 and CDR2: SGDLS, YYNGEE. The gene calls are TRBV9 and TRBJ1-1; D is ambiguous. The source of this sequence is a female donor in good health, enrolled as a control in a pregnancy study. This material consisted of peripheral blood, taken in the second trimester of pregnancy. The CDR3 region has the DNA TGTGCCAGCAGCGGTGCGGTTGTGAACACTGAAGCTTTCTTT. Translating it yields CASSGAVVNTEAFF.